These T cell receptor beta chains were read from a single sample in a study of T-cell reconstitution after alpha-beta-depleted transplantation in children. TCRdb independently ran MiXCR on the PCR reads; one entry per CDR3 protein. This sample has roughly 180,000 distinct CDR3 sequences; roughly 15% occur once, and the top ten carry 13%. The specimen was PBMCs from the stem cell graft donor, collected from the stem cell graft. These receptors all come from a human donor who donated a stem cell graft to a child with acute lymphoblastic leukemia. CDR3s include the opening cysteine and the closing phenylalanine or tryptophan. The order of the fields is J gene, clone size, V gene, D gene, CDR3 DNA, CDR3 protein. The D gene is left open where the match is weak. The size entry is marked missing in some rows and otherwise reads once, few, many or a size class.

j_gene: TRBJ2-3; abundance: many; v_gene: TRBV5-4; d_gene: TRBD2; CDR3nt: TGTGCCAGCAGCTCTAGCGGTGGGGCAGATACGCAGTATTTT; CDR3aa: CASSSSGGADTQYF
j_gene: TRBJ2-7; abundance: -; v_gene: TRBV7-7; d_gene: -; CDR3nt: TGTGCTAGCAGTCCAGTACTTTTCGGAGAGCAGTACTTC; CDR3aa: CASSPVLFGEQYF
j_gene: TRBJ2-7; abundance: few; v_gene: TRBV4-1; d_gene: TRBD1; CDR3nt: TGCGCCAGCAGCCGTACCGGGACAGGGGGCTTCTACGAGCAGTACTTC; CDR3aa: CASSRTGTGGFYEQYF
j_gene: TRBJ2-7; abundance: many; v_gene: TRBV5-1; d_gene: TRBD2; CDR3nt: TGCGCCAGCAGCTTGCAAGCGGGAGGAGATTACGAGCAGTACTTC; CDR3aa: CASSLQAGGDYEQYF
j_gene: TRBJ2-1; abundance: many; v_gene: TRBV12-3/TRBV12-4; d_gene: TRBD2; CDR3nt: TGTGCCACTTCAAAACCCGGGACTAGCGGGAGGGTAAGCTCCTACAATGAGCAGTTCTTC; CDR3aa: CATSKPGTSGRVSSYNEQFF
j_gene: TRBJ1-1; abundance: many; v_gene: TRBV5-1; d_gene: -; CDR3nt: TGCGCCAGCAGCCTGATCGGCGGGACTAACACTGAAGCTTTCTTT; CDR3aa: CASSLIGGTNTEAFF
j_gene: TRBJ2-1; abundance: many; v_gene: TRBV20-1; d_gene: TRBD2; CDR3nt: TGCAGTGCTAGTTTACTAGCGGGAGAGGATGGGGGTGAGCAGTTCTTC; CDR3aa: CSASLLAGEDGGEQFF
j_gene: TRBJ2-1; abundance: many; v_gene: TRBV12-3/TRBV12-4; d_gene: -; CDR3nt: TGTGCCAGCAGTTTAGGGCTTATAACGCTAAGCTCCTACAATGAGCAGTTCTTC; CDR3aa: CASSLGLITLSSYNEQFF
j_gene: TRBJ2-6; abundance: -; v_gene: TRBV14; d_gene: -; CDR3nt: TGTGCCAGCAGCCAAGATAAGGACGGACTCTGGGCCAACGTCCTGACTTTC; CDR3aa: CASSQDKDGLWANVLTF
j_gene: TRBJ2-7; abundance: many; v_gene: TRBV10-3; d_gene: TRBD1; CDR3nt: TGTGCCATCAGTGACAACTGGGACAGGGGTCACGAGCAGTACTTC; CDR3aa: CAISDNWDRGHEQYF
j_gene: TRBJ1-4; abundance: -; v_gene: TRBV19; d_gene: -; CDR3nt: TGTGCCAGTAGTATAACCTTTGGAGCAACTAATGAAAAACTGTTTTTT; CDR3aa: CASSITFGATNEKLFF
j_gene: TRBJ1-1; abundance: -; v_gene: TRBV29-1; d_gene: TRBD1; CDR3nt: TGCAGCCTAAGAGGGACAGCGAACACTGATGCTTTCTTT; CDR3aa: CSLRGTANTDAFF
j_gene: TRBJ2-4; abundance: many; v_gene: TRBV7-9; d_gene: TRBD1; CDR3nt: TGTGCCAGCAGCCAAGGACAGGGGGCGGTAGCCAAAAACATTCAGTACTTC; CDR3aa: CASSQGQGAVAKNIQYF
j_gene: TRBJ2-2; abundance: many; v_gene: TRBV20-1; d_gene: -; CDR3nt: TGCAGTGCTAGACGGCAAAACACCGGGGAGCTGTTTTTT; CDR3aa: CSARRQNTGELFF
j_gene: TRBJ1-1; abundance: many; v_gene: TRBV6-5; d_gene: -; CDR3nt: TGTGCCAGCAGTATAGGTGGGGGGAACACTGAAGCTTTCTTT; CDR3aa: CASSIGGGNTEAFF
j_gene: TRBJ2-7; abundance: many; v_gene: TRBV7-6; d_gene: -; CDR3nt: TGTGCCAGCAGCCTAAGTGGAGCCTACGAGCAGTACTTC; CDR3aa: CASSLSGAYEQYF
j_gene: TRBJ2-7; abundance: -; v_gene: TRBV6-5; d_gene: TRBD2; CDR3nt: TGTGCCAGCAGTTCCCGGGTAGCGGGACCCTACGAGCAGTACTTC; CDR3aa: CASSSRVAGPYEQYF
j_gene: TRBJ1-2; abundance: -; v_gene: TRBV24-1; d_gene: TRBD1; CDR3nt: TGTGCCACCAGTGATGATGGGACAGGGGTCGACGGCTACACCTTC; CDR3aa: CATSDDGTGVDGYTF
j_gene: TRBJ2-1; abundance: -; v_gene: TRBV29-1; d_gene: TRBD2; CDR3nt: TGCAGCGTTCTAGCGGTTCCGAGCTCCTACAATGAGCAGTTCTTC; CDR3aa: CSVLAVPSSYNEQFF
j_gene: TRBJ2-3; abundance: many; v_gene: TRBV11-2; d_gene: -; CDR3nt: TGTGCCAGCAGCTTGGTCCCGGGACGAACAGGGGGGGTAGCGTATTATTTT; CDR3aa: CASSLVPGRTGGVAYYF
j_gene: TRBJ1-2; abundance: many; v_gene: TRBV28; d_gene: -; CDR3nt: TGTGCCAGCAGTTTCGGTTATGGCTACACCTTC; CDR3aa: CASSFGYGYTF
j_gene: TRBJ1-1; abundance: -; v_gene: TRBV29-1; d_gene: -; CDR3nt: TGCAGCGTTGAATTTCAGGGGACACGGGCTTTCTTT; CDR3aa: CSVEFQGTRAFF
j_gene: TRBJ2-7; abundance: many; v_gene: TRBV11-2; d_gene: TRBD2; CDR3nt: TGTGCCAGCAGCTCGATTACCCGAGCGGGAGGGTTCTACGAGCAGTACTTC; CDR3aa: CASSSITRAGGFYEQYF
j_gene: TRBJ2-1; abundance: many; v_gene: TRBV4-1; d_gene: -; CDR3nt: TGCGCCAGCAGTCAGGAAGCGGTCAGCTCCTACAATGAGCAGTTCTTC; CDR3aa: CASSQEAVSSYNEQFF
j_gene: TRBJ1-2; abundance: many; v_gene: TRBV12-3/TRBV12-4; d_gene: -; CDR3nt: TGTGCCAGCAGTCCCTTAGGGTCTGATAACTATGGCTACACCTTC; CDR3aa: CASSPLGSDNYGYTF
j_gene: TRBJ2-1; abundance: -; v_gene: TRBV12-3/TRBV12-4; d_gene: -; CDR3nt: TGTGCCAGCAGTTCCGCGGTTAGATTCGATGAGCAGTTCTTC; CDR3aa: CASSSAVRFDEQFF
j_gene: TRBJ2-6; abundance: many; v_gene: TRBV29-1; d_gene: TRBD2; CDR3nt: TGCAGCGTATTAGGACTAGAGAATACTGGGGCCAACGTCCTGACTTTC; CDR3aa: CSVLGLENTGANVLTF
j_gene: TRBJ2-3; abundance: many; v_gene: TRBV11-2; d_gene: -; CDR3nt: TGTGCCAGCAGCTCCCTGGATACGCAGTATTTT; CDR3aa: CASSSLDTQYF
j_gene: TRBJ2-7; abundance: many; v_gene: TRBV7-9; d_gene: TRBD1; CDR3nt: TGTGCCAGCAGTCTGGGACACGGGACAGGGTACGAGCAGTACTTC; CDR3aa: CASSLGHGTGYEQYF